This entry features one T cell receptor (beta chain) sequence. Between the trimmed V and J ends, which lost 5 bases and 0 bases, there was a span of 16 bases. Germline V CDR1 and CDR2: MNHEY, SMNVEV (reference sequence). This CDR3 is built from 16 residues. These data originate in a study of blood T cell repertoires in COVID-19. Study-wide context: Symptom resolution, clearance, or two negative PCRs marked donors in Cohort 3 as recovered.

Original handling: How many nucleated cells were present was estimated from reference gene primer amplification. Only in-frame clones appear in the TCRdb table, and some are missing; sequencing was by immunoSEQ multiplex PCR. The V and J calls and clone size were taken over from that table, and D and trimming were inferred from the DNA. The sample lists about 360,000 clones; around 87% were seen once. The sample comprised PBMCs or T cells enriched from blood (not recorded which). The gene calls are TRBV27 and TRBJ1-2, with a tentative D call TRBD1 (5 bases). This receptor was identified in a man aged 35-49 years in a cohort exposed to, infected with or recovered from COVID-19 (not recorded which). The CDR3 bases are TGTGCCAGCAGTAAAAACCCCGGACAAGCTAACTATGGCTACACCTTC. Its translation: CASSKNPGQANYGYTF.